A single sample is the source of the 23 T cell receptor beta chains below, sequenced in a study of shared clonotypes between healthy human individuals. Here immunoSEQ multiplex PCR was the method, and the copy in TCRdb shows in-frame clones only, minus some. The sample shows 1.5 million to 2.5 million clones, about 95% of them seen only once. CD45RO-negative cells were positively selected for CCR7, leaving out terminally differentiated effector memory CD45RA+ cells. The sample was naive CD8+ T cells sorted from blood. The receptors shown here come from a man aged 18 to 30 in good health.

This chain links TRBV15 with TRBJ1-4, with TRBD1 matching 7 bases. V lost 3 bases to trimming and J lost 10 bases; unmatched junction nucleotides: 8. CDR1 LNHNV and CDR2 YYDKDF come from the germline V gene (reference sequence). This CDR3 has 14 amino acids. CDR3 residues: CATSSVQGSGKLFF. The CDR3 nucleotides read TGTGCCACCAGCAGCGTACAGGGGTCTGGAAAACTGTTTTTT.

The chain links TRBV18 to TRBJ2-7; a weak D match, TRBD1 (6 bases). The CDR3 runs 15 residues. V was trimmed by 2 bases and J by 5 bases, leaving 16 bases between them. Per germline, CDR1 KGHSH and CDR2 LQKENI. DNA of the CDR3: TGTGCCAGCTCACCAGGTCCCCGACAGGCCCACGAGCAGTACTTC. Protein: CASSPGPRQAHEQYF.

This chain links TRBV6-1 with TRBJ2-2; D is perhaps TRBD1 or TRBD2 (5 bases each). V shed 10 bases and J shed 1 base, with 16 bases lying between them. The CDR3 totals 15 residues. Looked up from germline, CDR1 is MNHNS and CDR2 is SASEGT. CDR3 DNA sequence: TGTGCCATTCCATCGAGGGGAGAGAACACCGGGGAGCTGTTTTTT. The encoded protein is CAIPSRGENTGELFF.

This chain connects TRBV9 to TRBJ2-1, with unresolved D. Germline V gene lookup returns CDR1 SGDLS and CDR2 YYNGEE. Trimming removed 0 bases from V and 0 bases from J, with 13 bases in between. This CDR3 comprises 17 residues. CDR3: CASSVEGSGLSYNEQFF. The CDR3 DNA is TGTGCCAGCAGCGTAGAAGGTTCAGGCCTCTCCTACAATGAGCAGTTCTTC.

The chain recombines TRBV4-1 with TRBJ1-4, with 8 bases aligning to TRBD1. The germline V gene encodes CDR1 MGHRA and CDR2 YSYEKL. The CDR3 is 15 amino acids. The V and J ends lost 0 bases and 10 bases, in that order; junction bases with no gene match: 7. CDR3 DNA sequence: TGCGCCAGCAGCCAAGATGGGACAGGCGGTGGAAAACTGTTTTTT. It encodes CASSQDGTGGGKLFF.

CDR3 DNA sequence: TGTGCCAGCAGCGTACACCCGGAGAACACTGAAGCTTTCTTT. Protein product: CASSVHPENTEAFF. The chain recombines TRBV9 with TRBJ1-1; unclear D gene. Germline CDR1 SGDLS, CDR2 YYNGEE. Trimming took off 1 base at V and 1 base at J, with 8 bases between the two ends. The CDR3 is made up of 14 amino acids.

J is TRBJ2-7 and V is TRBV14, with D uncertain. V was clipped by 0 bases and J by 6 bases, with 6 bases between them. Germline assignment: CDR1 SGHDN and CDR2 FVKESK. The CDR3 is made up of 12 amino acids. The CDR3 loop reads CASSQDPPEQYF. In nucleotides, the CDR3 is TGTGCCAGCAGCCAAGATCCCCCCGAGCAGTACTTC.

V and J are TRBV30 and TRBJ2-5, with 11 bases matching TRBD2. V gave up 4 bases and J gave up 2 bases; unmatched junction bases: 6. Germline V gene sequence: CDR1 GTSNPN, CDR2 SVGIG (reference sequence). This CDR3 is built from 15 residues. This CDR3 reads CAWTPLAGGQETQYF. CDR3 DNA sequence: TGTGCCTGGACCCCTCTAGCGGGGGGACAAGAGACCCAGTACTTC.

For the CDR3, the DNA is TGTGCCAGCAGTGAAGGGCTGGCAGGGGACACTGAAGCTTTCTTT. It codes for CASSEGLAGDTEAFF. The chain has TRBV2 and TRBJ1-1; perhaps TRBD1 as D (6 bases). The germline V gene encodes CDR1 SNHLY and CDR2 FYNNEI. V was trimmed by 1 base and J by 3 bases, leaving 12 bases between them. The CDR3 is made up of 15 amino acids. Complete variable domain (other parts from reference TRBV2 and TRBJ1-1): EPEVTQTPSHQVTQMGQEVILRCVPISNHLYFYWYRQILGQKVEFLVSFYNNEISEKSEIFDDQFSVERPDGSNFTLKIRSTKLEDSAMYFCASSEGLAGDTEAFFGQGTRLTVV.

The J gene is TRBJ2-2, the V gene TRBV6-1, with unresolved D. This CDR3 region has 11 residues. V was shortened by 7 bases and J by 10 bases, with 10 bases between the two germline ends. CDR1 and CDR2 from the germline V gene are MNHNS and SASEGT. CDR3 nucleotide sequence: TGTGCCAGCACCAGACGAGAGGAGCTGTTTTTT. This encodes CASTRREELFF.

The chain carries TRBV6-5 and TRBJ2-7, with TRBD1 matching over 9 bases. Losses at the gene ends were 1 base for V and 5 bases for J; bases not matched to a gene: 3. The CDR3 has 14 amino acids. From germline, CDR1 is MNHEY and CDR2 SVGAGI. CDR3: CASSYLGTGNEQYF. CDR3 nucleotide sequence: TGTGCCAGCAGTTACTTAGGGACAGGGAACGAGCAGTACTTC.

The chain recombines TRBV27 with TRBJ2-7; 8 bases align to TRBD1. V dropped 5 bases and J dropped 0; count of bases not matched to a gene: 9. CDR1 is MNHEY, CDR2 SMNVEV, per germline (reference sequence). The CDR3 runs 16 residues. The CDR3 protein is CASSPSTGAYSYEQYF. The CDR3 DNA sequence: TGTGCCAGCAGTCCGTCGACAGGGGCCTACTCCTACGAGCAGTACTTC.

This CDR3 reads CAWVKPGITEAFF. CDR3 DNA sequence: TGTGCCTGGGTTAAACCAGGGATTACTGAAGCTTTCTTT. The chain combines TRBV30 with TRBJ1-1, with a weak D call TRBD1 (5 bases). Germline CDR1 GTSNPN, CDR2 SVGIG (reference sequence). V was shortened by 5 bases and J by 5 bases, with 15 bases between the two germline ends. This CDR3 is 13 amino acids long.

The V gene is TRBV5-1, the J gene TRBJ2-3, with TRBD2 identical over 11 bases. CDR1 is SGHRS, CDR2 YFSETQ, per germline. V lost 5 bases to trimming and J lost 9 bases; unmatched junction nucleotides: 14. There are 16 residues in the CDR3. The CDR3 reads CASSPPLAGVGETQYF. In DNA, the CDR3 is TGCGCCAGCAGTCCACCACTAGCGGGGGTAGGTGAGACGCAGTATTTT.

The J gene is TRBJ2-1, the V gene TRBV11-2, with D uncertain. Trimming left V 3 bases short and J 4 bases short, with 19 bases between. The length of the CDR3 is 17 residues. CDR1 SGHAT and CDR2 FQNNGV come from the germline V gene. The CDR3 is CASSFSERLTLYNEQFF. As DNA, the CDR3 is TGTGCCAGCAGCTTTTCGGAGAGGCTGACGCTTTACAATGAGCAGTTCTTC.

The CDR3 reads CASLGLADAYEQYF. As DNA, the CDR3 is TGTGCCAGCTTGGGGCTAGCGGACGCCTACGAGCAGTACTTC. This chain uses TRBV7-8 with TRBJ2-7; 7 nucleotides agree with TRBD2. Germline assignment: CDR1 SGHVS and CDR2 FQNEAQ. The CDR3 spans 14 residues. J gave up 2 bases and V 8 bases, and 9 bases lay outside the gene matches.

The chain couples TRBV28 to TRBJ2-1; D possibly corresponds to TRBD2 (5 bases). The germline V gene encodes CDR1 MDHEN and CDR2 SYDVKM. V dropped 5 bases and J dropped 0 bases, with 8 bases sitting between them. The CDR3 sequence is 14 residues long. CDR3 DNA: TGTGCCAGCAGTATAGCGAGCTCCTACAATGAGCAGTTCTTC. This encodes CASSIASSYNEQFF. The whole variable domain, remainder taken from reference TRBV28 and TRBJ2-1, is DVKVTQSSRYLVKRTGEKVFLECVQDMDHENMFWYRQDPGLGLRLIYFSYDVKMKEKGDIPEGYSVSREKKERFSLILESASTNQTSMYLCASSIASSYNEQFFGPGTRLTVL.

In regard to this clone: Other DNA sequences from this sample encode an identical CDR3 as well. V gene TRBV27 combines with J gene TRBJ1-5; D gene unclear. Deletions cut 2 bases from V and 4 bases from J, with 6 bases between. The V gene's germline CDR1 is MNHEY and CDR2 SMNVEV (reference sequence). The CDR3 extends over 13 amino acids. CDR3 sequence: CASSLLGNQPQHF. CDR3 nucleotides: TGTGCCAGCAGTTTACTAGGGAATCAGCCCCAGCATTTT.

For the CDR3, the DNA is TGCGCCAGCAGCCAAGATGGAGAGGGACTCCAAGAGACCCAGTACTTC. Its translation: CASSQDGEGLQETQYF. The chain employs TRBV4-1 and TRBJ2-5; possibly TRBD2 for D (6 bases). The CDR3 consists of 16 residues. From germline, CDR1 is MGHRA and CDR2 YSYEKL. Trimming removed 0 bases at V and 1 base at J, with 12 bases between.

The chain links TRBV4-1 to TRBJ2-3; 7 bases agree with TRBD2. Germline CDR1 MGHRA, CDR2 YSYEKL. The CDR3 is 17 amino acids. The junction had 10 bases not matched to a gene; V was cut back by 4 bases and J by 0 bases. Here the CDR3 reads CASSRDPLAPSTDTQYF. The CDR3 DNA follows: TGCGCCAGCAGCCGAGACCCACTAGCGCCTAGCACAGATACGCAGTATTTT.

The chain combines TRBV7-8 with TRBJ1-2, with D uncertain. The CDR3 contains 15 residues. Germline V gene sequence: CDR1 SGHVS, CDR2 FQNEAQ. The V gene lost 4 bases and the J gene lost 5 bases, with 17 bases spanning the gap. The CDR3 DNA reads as TGTGCCAGCAGCTCCGAGAGAGACGGCACGTATGGCTACACCTTC. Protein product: CASSSERDGTYGYTF. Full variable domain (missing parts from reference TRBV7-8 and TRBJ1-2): GAGVSQSPRYKVAKRGQDVALRCDPISGHVSLFWYQQALGQGPEFLTYFQNEAQLDKSGLPSDRFFAERPEGSVSTLKIQRTQQEDSAVYLCASSSERDGTYGYTFGSGTRLTVV.

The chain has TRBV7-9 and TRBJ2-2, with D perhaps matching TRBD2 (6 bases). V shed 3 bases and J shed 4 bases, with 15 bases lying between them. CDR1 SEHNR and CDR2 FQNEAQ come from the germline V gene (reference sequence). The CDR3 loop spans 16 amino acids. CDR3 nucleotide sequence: TGTGCCAGCAGCTTTACCCGGATGGGGGGCACCGGGGAGCTGTTTTTT. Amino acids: CASSFTRMGGTGELFF.

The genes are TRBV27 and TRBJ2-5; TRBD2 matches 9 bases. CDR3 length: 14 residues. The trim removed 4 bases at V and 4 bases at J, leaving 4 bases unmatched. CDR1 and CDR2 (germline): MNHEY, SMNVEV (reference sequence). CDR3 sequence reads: CASSSLAGRETQYF. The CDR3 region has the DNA TGTGCCAGCAGTTCTCTAGCGGGGCGAGAGACCCAGTACTTC.